Listed here are 7 T cell receptor beta chains from one sample, sequenced in a study of blood T cell repertoires in COVID-19. Measured with immunoSEQ multiplex PCR; TCRdb has only the in-frame clones, and not every one. The table records some 70,000 clones, 85% to 90% of them present only once. Specimen: peripheral blood. The receptors stem from a man over 45 with active COVID-19.

The CDR3 loop reads CASSVGGAAGYYGYTF. DNA of the CDR3: TGTGCCAGCAGCGTAGGCGGGGCAGCGGGGTACTATGGCTACACCTTC. The chain links TRBV9 to TRBJ1-2, with D perhaps matching TRBD1 (5 bases). V was trimmed by 0 bases and J by 3 bases, leaving 15 bases between them. Germline values: CDR1 SGDLS, CDR2 YYNGEE. The CDR3 has 16 residues.

The chain links TRBV4-2 to TRBJ2-2; 8 bases line up with TRBD2. The V gene end was trimmed by 0 bases and the J gene end by 6 bases; junction bases not matched to a gene: 18. The CDR3 runs 20 residues. CDR1 is LGHNA, CDR2 YNFKEQ, per germline. DNA for the CDR3: TGTGCCAGCAGCCAAGAAAGACAAATAGCGGGATTTACGGGGTCCGGGGAGCTGTTTTTT. It specifies CASSQERQIAGFTGSGELFF.

The V and J genes are TRBV4-1 and TRBJ1-1; a possible D gene is TRBD1 (5 bases). CDR1 is MGHRA and CDR2 is YSYEKL in the germline V gene. CDR3 size: 15 residues. V dropped 2 bases and J dropped 5 bases, with 15 bases sitting between them. This CDR3 reads CASSQPGHQGTEAFF. CDR3 DNA sequence: TGCGCCAGCAGCCAACCCGGACACCAAGGAACTGAAGCTTTCTTT.

The chain couples TRBV5-6 to TRBJ1-1, with 7 bases aligning to TRBD1. CDR1 SGHDT and CDR2 YYEEEE come from the germline V gene. V lost 1 base and J lost 5; bases outside the gene matches: 2. The CDR3 consists of 13 residues. DNA of the CDR3: TGTGCCAGCAGCTTGTCAGGGGGAACTGAAGCTTTCTTT. It yields the protein CASSLSGGTEAFF.

The chain is built from TRBV7-2 and TRBJ1-1; a possible D gene is TRBD1 (5 bases). Trimming stripped 3 bases from V and 7 bases from J, with 15 bases between. This CDR3 contains 14 residues. CDR1 is SGHTA and CDR2 is FQGNSA in the germline V gene. CDR3 DNA: TGTGCCAGCAGCTTGGCAGCCTGGGGGGGTGAAGCTTTCTTT. It encodes CASSLAAWGGEAFF.

The chain uses TRBV5-6 and TRBJ1-6; D is ambiguous. CDR1 and CDR2 from the germline V gene are SGHDT and YYEEEE. The CDR3 is 14 residues long. Trimming took off 0 bases at V and 6 bases at J, with 7 bases between the two ends. The CDR3 here is CASSLGRINSPLHF. The CDR3 coding sequence is TGTGCCAGCAGCTTGGGCAGAATTAATTCACCCCTCCACTTT.

The J gene is TRBJ2-7, the V gene TRBV18, with 11 positions matching TRBD2. The ends lost 3 bases at V and 0 bases at J; junction bases unmatched: 1. The germline V gene encodes CDR1 KGHSH and CDR2 LQKENI. CDR3 length: 15 amino acids. CDR3 sequence reads: CASSPGLAASYEQYF. The DNA for the CDR3 is TGTGCCAGCTCACCGGGACTAGCGGCCTCCTACGAGCAGTACTTC.